These 23 T cell receptor beta chains originate from one sample sequenced in a study of monozygotic twins with inflammatory bowel disease. TCRdb re-called the 5' RACE reads and gives one entry per CDR3 protein, without DNA. The sample table sets out fewer than 550,000 distinct CDR3 sequences. Source material: blood. The receptors shown here come from a human donor with ulcerative colitis or Crohn's disease, or a healthy co-twin of an affected twin (not recorded which).

J is TRBJ2-7 and V is TRBV7-9. The CDR3 is made up of 16 amino acids. The V gene's germline CDR1 is SEHNR and CDR2 FQNEAQ (reference sequence). The CDR3 protein is CASSLARAGPSYEQYF.

The chain joins TRBV5-4 to TRBJ2-5; the TCRdb call, TRBD1, lacks DNA for checking. Germline V gene lookup returns CDR1 SGHNT and CDR2 YYREEE (reference sequence). This CDR3 region has 14 residues. The CDR3 here is CASSSIGRRETQYF.

The chain has TRBV27 and TRBJ2-7; TCRdb proposes TRBD1, but this gene call is untestable without DNA. From germline, CDR1 is MNHEY and CDR2 SMNVEV (reference sequence). This CDR3 region has 14 residues. The chain's CDR3 is CASSSTGGSHEQYF.

The chain carries TRBV29-1 and TRBJ2-3. The germline V gene encodes CDR1 SQVTM and CDR2 ANQGSEA. The CDR3 has 16 residues. The CDR3 spells CSVAVREWTATDTQYF.

The chain joins TRBV29-1 to TRBJ2-3; the D call from TCRdb, TRBD1, cannot be confirmed without DNA. This CDR3 contains 14 residues. Looked up from germline, CDR1 is SQVTM and CDR2 is ANQGSEA. The CDR3 loop is CSVAPGQPTDTQYF.

The rearrangement joins TRBV24-1 to TRBJ2-5; the D gene TCRdb calls, TRBD1, cannot be checked with no DNA. Germline values: CDR1 KGHDR, CDR2 SFDVKD. There are 15 residues in the CDR3. The chain's CDR3 is CATSDIGTGKETQYF.

The CDR3 loop is CSVEPGRAIEQFF. The chain combines TRBV29-1 with TRBJ2-1; as DNA is missing, the TRBD2 call by TCRdb cannot be tested. The CDR3 is made up of 13 amino acids. Germline V lookup: CDR1 SQVTM, CDR2 ANQGSEA.

V and J are TRBV4-2 and TRBJ2-1; TCRdb's D call, TRBD2, is unchecked because there is no DNA. The germline gives CDR1 LGHNA, CDR2 YNFKEQ. The CDR3 has 15 residues. This CDR3 is CASSQASGGDNEQFF.

The gene calls are TRBV6-1 and TRBJ1-5. Germline CDR1 is MNHNS and CDR2 is SASEGT. This CDR3 is 14 amino acids long. CDR3 loop: CASRPGYSNQPQHF.

The V call is TRBV28, the J call TRBJ1-1. The CDR3 loop spans 11 amino acids. Looked up from germline, CDR1 is MDHEN and CDR2 is SYDVKM. CDR3 protein: CASSLAWEAFF.

The chain recombines TRBV29-1 with TRBJ2-7; the TCRdb D gene call, TRBD1, has no DNA to confirm it. The germline CDR1 and CDR2 sequences are SQVTM and ANQGSEA. The CDR3 has 13 amino acids. The CDR3 spells CTRPRDSSYEQYF.

The rearrangement uses TRBV7-9 and TRBJ1-1; TCRdb's assignment of TRBD1 cannot be checked, as there is no DNA. The CDR3 loop spans 15 amino acids. Germline V lookup: CDR1 SEHNR, CDR2 FQNEAQ (reference sequence). This chain's CDR3 is CASSFGDRMNTEAFF.

The J gene is TRBJ1-2, the V gene TRBV20-1. Per the germline V gene, CDR1 is DFQATT and CDR2 is SNEGSKA (reference sequence). CDR3 length: 14 residues. CDR3 amino acids: CSAPVTREHYGYTF.

V gene TRBV5-1 combines with J gene TRBJ1-4. CDR3 length: 15 amino acids. The germline gives CDR1 SGHRS, CDR2 YFSETQ. CDR3: CASSTQGGTNEKLFF.

The genes are TRBV18 and TRBJ2-3; lacking DNA, the TRBD2 call made by TCRdb goes unchecked. The CDR3 consists of 16 residues. Germline values: CDR1 KGHSH, CDR2 LQKENI. This chain's CDR3 is CASSPPSGGPPDTQYF.

This chain connects TRBV6-2 or TRBV6-3 to TRBJ2-5; TCRdb's D call, TRBD2, is unchecked because there is no DNA. The CDR3 totals 15 residues. Looked up from germline, CDR1 is MNHEY and CDR2 is SVGEGT. CDR3: CASSYSLLAGETQYF.

The rearrangement joins TRBV12-3 or TRBV12-4 to TRBJ1-3; TCRdb's D call, TRBD1, is unchecked because there is no DNA. The CDR3 runs to 14 residues. This chain's CDR3 is CASSFGTGGNTIYF.

The chain combines TRBV29-1 with TRBJ2-3; the TCRdb D gene call, TRBD1, has no DNA to confirm it. CDR1 is SQVTM and CDR2 is ANQGSEA in the germline V gene. The CDR3 is made up of 14 amino acids. CDR3 sequence reads: CSAQGGQSTDTQYF.

V gene TRBV5-1 combines with J gene TRBJ2-5; TCRdb selects TRBD1, and the lack of DNA leaves this call unchecked. The CDR3 runs to 13 residues. Germline CDR1 SGHRS, CDR2 YFSETQ. The CDR3 spells CASSLRPGETQYF. Based on the CDR3 plus reference TRBV5-1 and TRBJ2-5, the full variable domain is KAGVTQTPRYLIKTRGQQVTLSCSPISGHRSVSWYQQTPGQGLQFLFEYFSETQRNKGNFPGRFSGRQFSNSRSEMNVSTLELGDSALYLCASSLRPGETQYFGPGTRLLVL.

The chain recombines TRBV18 with TRBJ1-6; TCRdb designates TRBD1, a call that cannot be tested without DNA. The germline V gene encodes CDR1 KGHSH and CDR2 LQKENI. There are 13 residues in the CDR3. The chain's CDR3 is CASSPGADAPLHF.

The chain employs TRBV7-9 and TRBJ1-1. The CDR3 length is 14 residues. CDR1 is SEHNR and CDR2 is FQNEAQ in the germline V gene (reference sequence). This CDR3 is CASSIRQINTEAFF.

The chain links TRBV18 to TRBJ2-7; the TCRdb call, TRBD1, lacks DNA for checking. CDR1 is KGHSH and CDR2 is LQKENI in the germline V gene. This CDR3 comprises 14 residues. The CDR3 loop is CASSPTTGPYEQYF.

V gene TRBV10-3 combines with J gene TRBJ2-7; lacking DNA, the TRBD1 call made by TCRdb goes unchecked. Germline V gene data show CDR1 as ENHRY and CDR2 as SYGVKD. This CDR3 comprises 15 residues. The CDR3 loop is CAISTPQGARYEQYF.